The 30 T cell receptor beta chains given below trace back to one sample, sequenced in a study of shared clonotypes between healthy human individuals. Sequencing was performed with immunoSEQ multiplex PCR; in TCRdb, only in-frame clones are kept and a portion is missing. This table has about 1.5 million clones, about 98% appearing once. Sequenced input: naive CD4+ T cells sorted from blood. Indicated subset: CD45RA+ positively selected. Every receptor here comes from a man aged 30 to 39 in good health.

CDR3 nucleotides: TGCGCCAGCAGCTTGGAACTAGCGCCGCGGGATGAGCAGTTCTTC. It is translated as CASSLELAPRDEQFF. The V call is TRBV5-1, the J call TRBJ2-1; 7 bases map to TRBD2. The CDR3 has 15 residues. V gave up 0 bases and J gave up 8 bases; unmatched junction bases: 8. From germline, CDR1 is SGHRS and CDR2 YFSETQ.

The chain joins TRBV6-5 to TRBJ2-5; D unresolved. The DNA end is more similar to TRBJ2-7, so the J call may be wrong. Germline CDR1 MNHEY, CDR2 SVGAGI. The CDR3 is 12 residues long. CDR3 amino acids: CASSYSSYEQYF. CDR3 nucleotide sequence: TGTGCCAGCAGTTACTCCTCCTACGAGCAGTACTTC.

The genes are TRBV6-5 and TRBJ2-7, with a weak D call TRBD2 (5 bases). Deletions cut 9 bases from V and 3 bases from J, with 15 bases between. The CDR3 length is 13 residues. Germline CDR1 and CDR2: MNHEY and SVGAGI. CDR3 in DNA: TGTGCCAGTCGGACTCCTGATCTCTACGAGCAGTACTTC. It codes for CASRTPDLYEQYF.

This clone was recorded once. Within the sample, other DNA sequences also encode this same CDR3. CDR3 in amino acids: CASSQGTGNQPQHF. The CDR3 DNA follows: TGTGCCAGTAGCCAAGGGACGGGCAATCAGCCCCAGCATTTT. J is TRBJ1-5 and V is TRBV19; a weak D match, TRBD1 (5 bases). CDR3 size: 14 residues. Trimming pared 6 bases from V and 2 bases from J, leaving 11 bases between. CDR1 LNHDA and CDR2 SQIVND come from the germline V gene (reference sequence).

V and J are TRBV5-4 and TRBJ1-1; no definite D call. Germline V CDR1 and CDR2: SGHNT, YYREEE (reference sequence). The CDR3 is 11 residues long. The V gene lost 0 bases and the J gene lost 6 bases, with 3 bases spanning the gap. The DNA for the CDR3 is TGTGCCAGCAGCTTGGCCGCTGAAGCTTTCTTT. It codes for CASSLAAEAFF.

The chain has TRBV5-1 and TRBJ2-7; no firm D call. V gave up 0 bases and J gave up 1 base, with 11 bases separating them. The CDR3 runs to 15 residues. Looked up from germline, CDR1 is SGHRS and CDR2 is YFSETQ. The CDR3 reads CASSLAQARSYEQYF. DNA of the CDR3: TGCGCCAGCAGCTTGGCGCAGGCCCGGTCCTACGAGCAGTACTTC.

V and J are TRBV7-9 and TRBJ2-3; D gene ambiguous. Per germline, CDR1 SEHNR and CDR2 FQNEAQ (reference sequence). Trimming took off 5 bases at V and 4 bases at J, with 16 bases between the two ends. The length of the CDR3 is 15 residues. The CDR3 loop reads CASSLLVGRPDTQYF. CDR3 DNA: TGTGCCAGCAGCCTGCTGGTAGGGCGTCCAGATACGCAGTATTTT.

The CDR3 region is CASSPGAGPDTQYF. The CDR3 DNA reads as TGTGCCAGCAGCCCCGGGGCAGGTCCAGATACGCAGTATTTT. This chain uses TRBV28 with TRBJ2-3; D may be TRBD1 or TRBD2 (5 bases each). The CDR3 contains 14 residues. The germline CDR1 and CDR2 sequences are MDHEN and SYDVKM. V lost 6 bases to trimming and J lost 4 bases, with 14 bases between them.

The chain carries TRBV19 and TRBJ1-5, with TRBD1 matching 12 bases. CDR3 length equals 16 residues. Per germline, CDR1 LNHDA and CDR2 SQIVND (reference sequence). V was clipped by 10 bases and J by 3 bases; unmatched bases: 10. The CDR3 protein is CATSPGQGANNQPQHF. DNA for the CDR3: TGTGCCACGTCCCCGGGACAGGGGGCCAACAATCAGCCCCAGCATTTT.

J is TRBJ2-2 and V is TRBV6-8; D gene unclear. V lost 6 bases to trimming and J lost 0 bases, with 8 bases between them. Germline-derived CDR1 and CDR2 are MNHGY and SAAAGT. The CDR3 has 14 residues. DNA of the CDR3: TGTGCCAGCAGACCGTTCGCGAACACCGGGGAGCTGTTTTTT. Translating gives CASRPFANTGELFF.

The genes are TRBV6-5 and TRBJ2-7; D perhaps matches TRBD2 (6 bases). V was clipped by 2 bases and J by 5 bases, with 16 bases between them. There are 15 residues in the CDR3. Germline CDR1 reads MNHEY; CDR2 reads SVGAGI. The CDR3 DNA sequence: TGTGCCAGCAGTTACAGATCGGGGGAGGACGACGAGCAGTACTTC. It specifies CASSYRSGEDDEQYF.

A word on this clone: Other DNA sequences in this specimen translate into the identical CDR3. V usage is TRBV20-1 and J usage is TRBJ2-3; D ambiguous. The germline gives CDR1 DFQATT, CDR2 SNEGSKA (reference sequence). The V and J ends lost 1 base and 4 bases respectively, with 3 bases between them. CDR3 length: 11 amino acids. The DNA of the CDR3 is TGCAGTGCTAGAGCTGCAGATACGCAGTATTTT. It is translated as CSARAADTQYF.

Turning to this clone: Other DNA sequences of this sample code for an identical CDR3. This chain connects TRBV9 to TRBJ2-1; 7 nucleotides match TRBD2. This CDR3 is 16 amino acids long. Germline V gives CDR1 SGDLS, CDR2 YYNGEE. J gave up 0 bases and V 0 bases, and 3 bases lay outside the gene matches. CDR3 coding DNA: TGTGCCAGCAGCGTAGTTGGCGGGAGCTCCTACAATGAGCAGTTCTTC. Its protein is CASSVVGGSSYNEQFF.

This clone was recorded once. The CDR3 DNA sequence: TGTGCCAGCTCACCTCCGACTAGCGGGAGGGGGTACGAGCAGTACTTC. Amino acids: CASSPPTSGRGYEQYF. This rearrangement joins TRBV18 to TRBJ2-7; 14 positions match TRBD2. The germline CDR1 and CDR2 sequences are KGHSH and LQKENI. There are 16 residues in the CDR3. Trimming took 3 bases from V and 4 from J; bases not matched to a gene: 5. The entire variable domain, with the rest obtained from reference TRBV18 and TRBJ2-7, is as follows: NAGVMQNPRHLVRRRGQEARLRCSPMKGHSHVYWYRQLPEEGLKFMVYLQKENIIDESGMPKERFSAEFPKEGPSILRIQQVVRGDSAAYFCASSPPTSGRGYEQYFGPGTRLTVT.

The chain has TRBV7-9 and TRBJ2-7; TRBD2 agrees at 8 bases. Unmatched junction bases numbered 21, after V lost 2 bases and J lost 6 bases. CDR3 length equals 19 residues. Germline V lookup: CDR1 SEHNR, CDR2 FQNEAQ (reference sequence). DNA for the CDR3: TGTGCCAGCAGCTTAAAATACTGGATCTGGGCGCGGGAGGTAAGCGAGCAGTACTTC. Its translation is CASSLKYWIWAREVSEQYF.

The rearrangement links TRBV9 to TRBJ2-1; possibly TRBD1 for D (6 bases). Germline loops: CDR1 SGDLS, CDR2 YYNGEE. Trimming cost V 0 bases and J 0 bases, with 13 bases left between them. This CDR3 comprises 17 residues. CDR3 nucleotides: TGTGCCAGCAGCGTAGCTACAGGCAGGGGCTCCTACAATGAGCAGTTCTTC. Translating gives CASSVATGRGSYNEQFF.

This chain links TRBV27 with TRBJ2-1; D remains ambiguous. The V end lost 3 bases, the J end lost 4 bases, and 4 bases lay between the germline ends. There are 12 residues in the CDR3. Germline V gene data show CDR1 as MNHEY and CDR2 as SMNVEV (reference sequence). This chain's CDR3 is CASSFLYNEQFF. The CDR3 DNA follows: TGTGCCAGCAGTTTCTTGTACAATGAGCAGTTCTTC.

J is TRBJ2-7 and V is TRBV21-1; TRBD2 reflects the table's D call only, with no check against the DNA. TRBV21-1 has pseudogene status. CDR3 length equals 12 residues. CDR3 DNA: TGTGCCAGCAGCAAAGTAATGGAGGAGCAGTACTTC. Protein sequence: CASSKVMEEQYF.

The chain is built from TRBV10-3 and TRBJ2-2, with D perhaps TRBD1 (7 bases). Trimming left V 8 bases short and J 1 base short, with 14 bases between. In germline, CDR1 is ENHRY, CDR2 SYGVKD. The CDR3 length is 15 residues. CDR3 coding DNA: TGTGCCATCCGACAGGGACTTGAGAACACCGGGGAGCTGTTTTTT. This sequence encodes CAIRQGLENTGELFF.

V and J are TRBV6-5 and TRBJ2-6, with unresolved D. V lost 2 bases and J 0 bases, leaving 5 bases between the germline ends. The CDR3 extends over 15 amino acids. The V gene's germline CDR1 is MNHEY and CDR2 SVGAGI. This CDR3 reads CASSYALSGANVLTF. The CDR3 nucleotides are TGTGCCAGCAGTTACGCTCTCTCTGGGGCCAACGTCCTGACTTTC.

As regards this clone: Other DNA sequences in the sample encode the same CDR3. This chain uses TRBV5-1 with TRBJ2-7; perhaps D is TRBD1 or TRBD2 (5 bases each). The CDR3 runs 14 residues. Trimming cost V 3 bases and J 3 bases, with 13 bases left between them. Germline V CDR1 and CDR2: SGHRS, YFSETQ. CDR3 amino acids: CASSSGTGSYEQYF. CDR3 DNA: TGCGCCAGCAGCTCCGGGACGGGGAGCTACGAGCAGTACTTC.

This chain uses TRBV30 with TRBJ1-1; TRBD1 agrees at 7 bases. The CDR3 has 13 residues. Germline V lookup: CDR1 GTSNPN, CDR2 SVGIG (reference sequence). Trimming at V came to 4 bases and at J to 7 bases, leaving 9 bases not matched to a gene. The CDR3 DNA reads as TGTGCCTGGAAACTTTACGGACAGGATGAAGCTTTCTTT. Its translation is CAWKLYGQDEAFF. Full variable domain (rest looked up from reference TRBV30 and TRBJ1-1): SQTIHQWPATLVQPVGSPLSLECTVEGTSNPNLYWYRQAAGRGLQLLFYSVGIGQISSEVPQNLSASRPQDRQFILSSKKLLLSDSGFYLCAWKLYGQDEAFFGQGTRLTVV.

This clone was counted a single time. V usage is TRBV18 and J usage is TRBJ2-7; perhaps TRBD2 as D (5 bases). Per germline, CDR1 KGHSH and CDR2 LQKENI. V was pared by 2 bases and J by 2 bases, with 19 bases between. The CDR3 sequence is 17 residues long. The CDR3 protein is CASSPISSGMITYEQYF. In DNA form, the CDR3 reads TGTGCCAGCTCACCAATTTCTTCCGGGATGATTACCTACGAGCAGTACTTC.

V gene TRBV27 combines with J gene TRBJ2-5; no definite D call. CDR1 is MNHEY and CDR2 is SMNVEV in the germline V gene (reference sequence). Trimming cost V 2 bases and J 1 base, with 5 bases left between them. This CDR3 spans 13 amino acids. The CDR3 sequence: CASSLKPQETQYF. The CDR3 nucleotides read TGTGCCAGCAGTTTAAAGCCCCAAGAGACCCAGTACTTC.

This CDR3 reads CASSVSGTGANGYGYTF. CDR3 in DNA: TGTGCCAGCAGCGTTTCCGGGACAGGGGCTAATGGCTATGGCTACACCTTC. V usage is TRBV9 and J usage is TRBJ1-2; 10 bases map to TRBD1. After removal of 2 bases from V and 4 bases from J, the junction contained 11 bases not matched to a gene. This CDR3 comprises 17 residues. CDR1 is SGDLS and CDR2 is YYNGEE in the germline V gene. The complete variable domain, with remaining parts taken from reference TRBV9 and TRBJ1-2, reads DSGVTQTPKHLITATGQRVTLRCSPRSGDLSVYWYQQSLDQGLQFLIQYYNGEERAKGNILERFSAQQFPDLHSELNLSSLELGDSALYFCASSVSGTGANGYGYTFGSGTRLTVV.

About this clone: In the same sample, other DNA sequences code for this CDR3. The chain combines TRBV9 with TRBJ2-7; D not certain. The CDR3 spans 14 residues. V shed 1 base and J shed 0 bases, with 8 bases lying between them. Germline values: CDR1 SGDLS, CDR2 YYNGEE. The CDR3 is CASSVTGSSYEQYF. CDR3 nucleotides: TGTGCCAGCAGCGTAACCGGAAGCTCCTACGAGCAGTACTTC.

This sequence joins TRBV6-5 and TRBJ1-1; possibly TRBD1 for D (5 bases). Germline lookup yields CDR1 MNHEY and CDR2 SVGAGI. The V end was cut by 8 bases, the J end by 2 bases, with 12 bases between. The CDR3 is 13 residues long. The CDR3 loop is CASYGAFNTEAFF. DNA of the CDR3: TGTGCCAGCTACGGGGCATTTAACACTGAAGCTTTCTTT.

The chain has TRBV2 and TRBJ2-7; the D gene is possibly TRBD1 (6 bases). Trimming took 6 bases from V and 6 from J, leaving 15 bases between them. The CDR3 loop spans 13 amino acids. Germline V gene sequence: CDR1 SNHLY, CDR2 FYNNEI. The chain's CDR3 is CASRRDTTTEQYF. As DNA, the CDR3 is TGTGCCAGCAGACGGGACACCACCACCGAGCAGTACTTC.

The chain couples TRBV19 to TRBJ1-5; D might be TRBD1 (6 bases). This CDR3 is built from 19 residues. Trimming stripped 7 bases from V and 3 bases from J, with 28 bases between. CDR1 LNHDA and CDR2 SQIVND come from the germline V gene (reference sequence). The CDR3 sequence: CASTPRSGGRVLPNQPQHF. The DNA for the CDR3 is TGTGCCAGTACCCCCAGGTCCGGGGGCAGGGTCTTGCCCAATCAGCCCCAGCATTTT.

The V and J genes are TRBV7-8 and TRBJ2-5; TRBD2 might be the D (6 bases). The length of the CDR3 is 14 residues. With 3 bases removed from V and 9 bases from J, the gap between germline ends came to 17 bases. The V gene's germline CDR1 is SGHVS and CDR2 FQNEAQ. The chain's CDR3 is CASSFGRVGGPQYF. CDR3 DNA: TGTGCCAGCAGCTTTGGCAGGGTCGGGGGACCCCAGTACTTC.